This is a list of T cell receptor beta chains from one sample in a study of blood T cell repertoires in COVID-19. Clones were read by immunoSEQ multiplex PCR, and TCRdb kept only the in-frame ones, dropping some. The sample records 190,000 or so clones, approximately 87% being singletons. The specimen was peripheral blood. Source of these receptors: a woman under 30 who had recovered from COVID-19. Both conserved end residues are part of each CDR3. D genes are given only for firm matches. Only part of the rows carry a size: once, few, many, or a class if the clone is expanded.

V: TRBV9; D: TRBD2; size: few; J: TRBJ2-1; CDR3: CASTRGLADNEQFF; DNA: TGTGCCAGCACCAGAGGACTAGCGGACAATGAGCAGTTCTTC
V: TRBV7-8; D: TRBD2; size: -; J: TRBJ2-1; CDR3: CASSSGTSGIDEQFF; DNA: TGTGCCAGCAGCTCCGGGACTAGCGGGATCGATGAGCAGTTCTTC
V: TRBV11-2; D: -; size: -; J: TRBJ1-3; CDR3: CASSYRTVSGNTIYF; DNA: TGTGCCAGCAGCTACCGGACAGTCTCTGGAAACACCATATATTTT
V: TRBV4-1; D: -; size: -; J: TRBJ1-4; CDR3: CASSQDPGADEKLFF; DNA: TGCGCCAGCAGCCAAGATCCTGGGGCTGATGAAAAACTGTTTTTT
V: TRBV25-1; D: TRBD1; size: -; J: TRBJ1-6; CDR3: CASRERDRVSPLHF; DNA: TGTGCCAGCAGAGAACGGGACAGGGTTTCACCCCTCCACTTT
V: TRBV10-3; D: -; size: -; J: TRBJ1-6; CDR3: CAMGREWNSPLHF; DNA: TGTGCCATGGGACGGGAGTGGAATTCACCCCTCCACTTT
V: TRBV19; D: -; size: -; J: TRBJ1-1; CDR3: CASSMTYEAFF; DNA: TGTGCCAGTAGTATGACTTATGAAGCTTTCTTT
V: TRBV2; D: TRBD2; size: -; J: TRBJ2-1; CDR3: CASSDSGLAGSYNEQFF; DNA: TGTGCCAGCAGTGATTCGGGACTAGCGGGGTCCTACAATGAGCAGTTCTTC
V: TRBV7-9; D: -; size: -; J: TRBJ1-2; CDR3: CASSLRDSLNYGYTF; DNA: TGTGCCAGCAGCTTACGAGACAGCCTTAACTATGGCTACACCTTC
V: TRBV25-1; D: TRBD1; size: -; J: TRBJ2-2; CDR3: CASSDLRGRRTGELFF; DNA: TGTGCCAGCAGTGACCTCAGGGGGAGAAGGACCGGGGAGCTGTTTTTT
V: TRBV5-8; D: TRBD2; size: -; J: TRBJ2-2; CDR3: CASSLSLAGPTGELFF; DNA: TGTGCCAGCAGCTTATCGCTAGCGGGCCCGACCGGGGAGCTGTTTTTT
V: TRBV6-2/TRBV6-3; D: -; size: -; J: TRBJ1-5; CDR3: CASSRRTVDENQPQHF; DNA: TGTGCCAGCAGCCGGAGGACGGTGGACGAAAATCAGCCCCAGCATTTT
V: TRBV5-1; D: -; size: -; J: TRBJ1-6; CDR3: CASSLRAGLGYNSPLHF; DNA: TGCGCCAGCAGCTTGCGGGCAGGGTTAGGGTATAATTCACCCCTCCACTTT
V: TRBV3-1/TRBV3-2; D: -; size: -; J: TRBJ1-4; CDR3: CASSPGGGYEKLFF; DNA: TGTGCCAGCAGCCCCGGGGGAGGGTATGAAAAACTGTTTTTT
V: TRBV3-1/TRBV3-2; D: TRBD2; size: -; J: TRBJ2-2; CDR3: CASSAGTSTGELFF; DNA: TGTGCCAGCAGCGCCGGGACTAGCACCGGGGAGCTGTTTTTT
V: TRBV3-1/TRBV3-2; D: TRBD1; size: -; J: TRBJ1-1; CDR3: CASSPPGGTEAFF; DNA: TGTGCCAGCAGCCCACCAGGGGGAACTGAAGCTTTCTTT
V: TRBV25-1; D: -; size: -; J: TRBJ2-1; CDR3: CASSNAGGSYNEQFF; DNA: TGTGCCAGCAGTAACGCTGGGGGGTCCTACAATGAGCAGTTCTTC
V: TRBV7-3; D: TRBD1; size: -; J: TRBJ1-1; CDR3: CASSQRQGARAFF; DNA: TGTGCCAGCAGCCAAAGGCAGGGGGCAAGAGCTTTCTTT
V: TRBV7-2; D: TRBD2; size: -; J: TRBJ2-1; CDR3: CASSLEAVPGGNEQFF; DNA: TGTGCCAGCAGCTTAGAAGCGGTCCCCGGGGGGAATGAGCAGTTCTTC
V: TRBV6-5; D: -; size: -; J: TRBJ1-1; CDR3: CASSYRGNTEAFF; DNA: TGTGCCAGCAGTTATAGGGGGAACACTGAAGCTTTCTTT
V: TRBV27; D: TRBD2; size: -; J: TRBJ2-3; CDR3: CASSRWFGAGGSTDTQYF; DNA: TGTGCCAGCAGCCGCTGGTTTGGTGCGGGAGGAAGCACAGATACGCAGTATTTT
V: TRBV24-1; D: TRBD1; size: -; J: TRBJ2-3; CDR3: CATGGQTDTQYF; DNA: TGTGCCACCGGGGGACAGACAGATACGCAGTATTTT
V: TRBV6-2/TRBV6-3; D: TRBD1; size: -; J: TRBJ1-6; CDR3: CASSTTDRGNSPLHF; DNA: TGTGCCAGCAGTACGACGGACAGGGGAAATTCACCCCTCCACTTT
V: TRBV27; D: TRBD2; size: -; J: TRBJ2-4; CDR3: CASSLGGGLAKNIQYF; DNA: TGTGCCAGCAGTTTAGGCGGGGGGCTCGCCAAAAACATTCAGTACTTC
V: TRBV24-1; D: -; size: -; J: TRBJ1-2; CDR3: CATSDQQVAYGYTF; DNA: TGTGCCACCAGTGATCAACAGGTGGCCTATGGCTACACCTTC
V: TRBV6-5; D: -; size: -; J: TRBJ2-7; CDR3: CASRLNGVSEQYF; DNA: TGTGCCAGCAGACTCAACGGGGTAAGCGAGCAGTACTTC
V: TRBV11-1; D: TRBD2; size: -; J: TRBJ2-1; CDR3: CASTGLADYNEQFF; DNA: TGTGCCAGCACTGGACTAGCGGATTACAATGAGCAGTTCTTC
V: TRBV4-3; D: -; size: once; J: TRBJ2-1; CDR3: CASSQGVRASFSNEQFF; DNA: TGCGCCAGCAGCCAAGGCGTAAGAGCAAGCTTTTCGAATGAGCAGTTCTTC
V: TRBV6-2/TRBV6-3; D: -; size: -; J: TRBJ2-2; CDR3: CASSYSSQFYAGELFF; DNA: TGTGCCAGCAGTTACTCGAGTCAATTTTATGCCGGGGAGCTGTTTTTT
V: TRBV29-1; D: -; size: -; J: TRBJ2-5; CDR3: CSVDWQIETQYF; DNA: TGCAGCGTTGATTGGCAGATAGAGACCCAGTACTTC
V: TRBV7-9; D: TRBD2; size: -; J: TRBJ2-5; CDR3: CASSLETAGQETQYF; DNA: TGTGCCAGCAGCTTAGAAACAGCGGGGCAAGAGACCCAGTACTTC
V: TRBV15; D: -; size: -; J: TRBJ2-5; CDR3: CATSRRTQETQYF; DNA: TGTGCCACCAGCAGACGGACTCAAGAGACCCAGTACTTC
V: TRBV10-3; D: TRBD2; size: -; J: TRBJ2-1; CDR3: CAISEYTSADYNEQFF; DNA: TGTGCCATCAGCGAATATACTAGCGCCGACTACAATGAGCAGTTCTTC
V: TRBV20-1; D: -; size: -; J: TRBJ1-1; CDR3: CSARQIVEAFF; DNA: TGCAGTGCCCGACAGATCGTTGAAGCTTTCTTT
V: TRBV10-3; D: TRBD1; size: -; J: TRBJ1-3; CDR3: CAISEGGQRVNTIYF; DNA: TGTGCCATCAGTGAGGGGGGACAGAGGGTGAACACCATATATTTT
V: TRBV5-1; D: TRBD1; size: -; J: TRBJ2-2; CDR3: CASRSGQGDTGELFF; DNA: TGCGCCAGCAGGTCCGGACAGGGGGACACCGGGGAGCTGTTTTTT
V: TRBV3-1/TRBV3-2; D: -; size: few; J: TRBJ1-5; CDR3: CASSQREGNQPQHF; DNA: TGTGCCAGCAGCCAACGAGAAGGCAATCAGCCCCAGCATTTT
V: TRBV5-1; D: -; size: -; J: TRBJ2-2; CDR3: CASSLGGRTGELFF; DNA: TGCGCCAGCAGCTTGGGAGGGCGAACCGGGGAGCTGTTTTTT
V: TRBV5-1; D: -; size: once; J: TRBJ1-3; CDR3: CASSSAGEFANTIYF; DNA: TGCGCCAGCAGCTCGGCGGGGGAATTCGCAAACACCATATATTTT
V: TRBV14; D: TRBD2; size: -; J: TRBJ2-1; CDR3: CASSPITSGRNNEQFF; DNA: TGTGCCAGCAGCCCAATTACTAGCGGGAGAAACAATGAGCAGTTCTTC